These T cell receptor beta chains were read from a single sample in a study of cytomegalovirus exposure and HLA in healthy donors. Generated by immunoSEQ multiplex PCR, the TCRdb table keeps only in-frame clones and is missing some. Counted here are under 90,000 clones, approximately 90% occurring once; the ten biggest clones make up 2.3%. Sequenced material: PBMCs. These receptors all stem from a young man in good health and CMV-seronegative. The CDR3 runs from the conserved cysteine through the conserved F or W. The order of the fields is J gene, V gene, CDR3 protein.

j_call: TRBJ1-1
v_call: TRBV28
cdr3_aa: CASREGGNTEAFF

j_call: TRBJ2-5
v_call: TRBV25-1
cdr3_aa: CASSASGGSETQYF

j_call: TRBJ1-2
v_call: TRBV28
cdr3_aa: CAGSSSRTGGRYGYTF

j_call: TRBJ2-7
v_call: TRBV28
cdr3_aa: CASSSWTGEYEQYF

j_call: TRBJ1-2
v_call: TRBV30
cdr3_aa: CACQQKTNYGYTF

j_call: TRBJ2-5
v_call: TRBV5-1
cdr3_aa: CASSYMTEETQYF

j_call: TRBJ1-6
v_call: TRBV5-1
cdr3_aa: CASSSNLGQGNSPLHF

j_call: TRBJ2-7
v_call: TRBV5-1
cdr3_aa: CASSSLSSYEQYF

j_call: TRBJ1-3
v_call: TRBV9
cdr3_aa: CASSVGGTGNTIYF

j_call: TRBJ2-1
v_call: TRBV7-6
cdr3_aa: CASSFTQGNEQFF

j_call: TRBJ2-1
v_call: TRBV28
cdr3_aa: CASSLIVAGYNEQFF

j_call: TRBJ1-1
v_call: TRBV7-3
cdr3_aa: CASRLGGAMNTEAFF

j_call: TRBJ2-3
v_call: TRBV7-3
cdr3_aa: CASSLGLAGGPGDTQYF

j_call: TRBJ2-7
v_call: TRBV28
cdr3_aa: CASSFYSLGTSLPYEQYF

j_call: TRBJ2-7
v_call: TRBV30
cdr3_aa: CAWSSYRTPRKQYF

j_call: TRBJ1-4
v_call: TRBV28
cdr3_aa: CASSTQGTTNEKLFF

j_call: TRBJ1-2
v_call: TRBV4-3
cdr3_aa: CASSQDSQGGYGYTF

j_call: TRBJ1-2
v_call: TRBV6-5
cdr3_aa: CASSYQGGMGGYTF

j_call: TRBJ1-5
v_call: TRBV5-6
cdr3_aa: CASSFTGDQPQHF

j_call: TRBJ2-5
v_call: TRBV5-1
cdr3_aa: CASSLETNDRETQYF

j_call: TRBJ2-5
v_call: TRBV7-9
cdr3_aa: CASNFDFVQQTQYF

j_call: TRBJ2-2
v_call: TRBV28
cdr3_aa: CASHPHAVNTGELFF

j_call: NA
v_call: TRBV23-1
cdr3_aa: CASSQSRGPGNEQYF

j_call: TRBJ2-2
v_call: TRBV29-1
cdr3_aa: CSVRVAGNTGELFF

j_call: TRBJ2-5
v_call: TRBV5-6
cdr3_aa: CASSLRTSGSVETQYF

j_call: TRBJ2-2
v_call: TRBV9
cdr3_aa: CASSVVGQGLNTGELFF

j_call: TRBJ2-7
v_call: TRBV6-5
cdr3_aa: CASRPSGSYEQYF

j_call: TRBJ2-7
v_call: TRBV5-1
cdr3_aa: CASSILAVSSYEQYF

j_call: TRBJ2-1
v_call: TRBV6-1
cdr3_aa: CASRAPDTYNEQFF

j_call: TRBJ1-4
v_call: TRBV2
cdr3_aa: CASSPRGHSAIKLFF

j_call: TRBJ1-2
v_call: TRBV2
cdr3_aa: CASSEWDRGSGYTF

j_call: TRBJ2-1
v_call: TRBV4-2
cdr3_aa: CASSHPLAGGSNEQFF

j_call: TRBJ2-7
v_call: TRBV6-5
cdr3_aa: CASSLRGRTSYEQYF

j_call: TRBJ1-1
v_call: TRBV18
cdr3_aa: CASSPQPIRDSEAFF

j_call: TRBJ1-5
v_call: TRBV28
cdr3_aa: CASRETGPPMRINQPQHF

j_call: TRBJ1-2
v_call: TRBV6-5
cdr3_aa: CASSKQAGTLGYTF

j_call: TRBJ2-6
v_call: TRBV4-2
cdr3_aa: CASSQEAGANVLTF

j_call: TRBJ2-1
v_call: TRBV20-1
cdr3_aa: CSPGWNEQFF

j_call: TRBJ1-1
v_call: TRBV19
cdr3_aa: CASSLTGSDTEAFF